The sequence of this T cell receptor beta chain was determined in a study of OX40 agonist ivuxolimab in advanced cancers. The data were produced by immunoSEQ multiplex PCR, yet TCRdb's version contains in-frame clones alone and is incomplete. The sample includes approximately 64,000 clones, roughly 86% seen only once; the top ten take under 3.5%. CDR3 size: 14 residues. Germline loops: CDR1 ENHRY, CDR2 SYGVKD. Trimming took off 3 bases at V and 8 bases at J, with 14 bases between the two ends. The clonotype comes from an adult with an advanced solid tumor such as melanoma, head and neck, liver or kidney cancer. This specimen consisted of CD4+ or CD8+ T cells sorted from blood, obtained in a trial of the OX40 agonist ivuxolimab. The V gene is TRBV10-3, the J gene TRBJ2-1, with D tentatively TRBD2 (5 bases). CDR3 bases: TGTGCCATCAGTGAATCTAATAGCGCCGATGAGCAGTTCTTC. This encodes CAISESNSADEQFF.